This is a list of T cell receptor beta chains from one sample in a study of blood T cell repertoires in COVID-19. Measured with immunoSEQ multiplex PCR; TCRdb has only the in-frame clones, and not every one. Of roughly 60,000 clones listed, around 84% were seen once; the top ten hold roughly 6%. The sequenced sample was peripheral blood. These receptors were taken from an older woman with acute or convalescent COVID-19. CDR3s include the opening cysteine and the closing phenylalanine or tryptophan. A D gene is named only where the DNA matches it firmly. Some rows mark clone size as missing; the rest say once, few, many or name a class of expanded clone.

cdr3_aa cdr3_nt v_call d_call clone_size j_call
CSVGEGTASTDTQYF TGCAGCGTTGGAGAGGGGACAGCCAGCACAGATACGCAGTATTTT TRBV29-1 TRBD1 - TRBJ2-3
CSVEDWGTETDEQYF TGCAGCGTTGAAGACTGGGGCACAGAAACAGACGAGCAGTACTTC TRBV29-1 - - TRBJ2-7
CASSNGRLRGDFNQPQHF TGTGCCAGTAGTAACGGACGGTTACGGGGGGATTTTAATCAGCCCCAGCATTTT TRBV19 - - TRBJ1-5
CAISSGQQNTEAFF TGTGCCATCAGTTCGGGACAGCAGAACACTGAAGCTTTCTTT TRBV10-3 TRBD1 - TRBJ1-1
CASLDRAFQETQYF TGTGCCAGCCTCGACAGGGCTTTCCAAGAGACCCAGTACTTC TRBV6-5 TRBD1 - TRBJ2-5
CASSSQDSVGEQFF TGTGCCAGCAGCTCCCAGGACTCCGTGGGTGAGCAGTTCTTC TRBV7-3 - once TRBJ2-1
CASRVQGVVMNTEAFF TGTGCCAGCAGAGTACAGGGTGTAGTGATGAACACTGAAGCTTTCTTT TRBV4-2 - - TRBJ1-1
CASSVRLNYGYTF TGTGCCAGCAGCGTACGGTTGAACTATGGCTACACCTTC TRBV9 - - TRBJ1-2
CASSQGQQETQYF TGTGCCAGTAGTCAGGGCCAGCAAGAGACCCAGTACTTC TRBV19 - - TRBJ2-5
CASSRGTGGNYGYTF TGTGCCAGCAGCCGAGGGACAGGGGGCAACTATGGCTACACCTTC TRBV5-6 TRBD1 - TRBJ1-2
CASSYSAYNEQFF TGTGCCAGCAGTTACTCGGCTTACAATGAGCAGTTCTTC TRBV6-5 - - TRBJ2-1
CAGSQDPGQGRPGANVLTF TGTGCCGGCAGCCAAGACCCGGGACAGGGTAGGCCTGGGGCCAACGTCCTGACTTTC TRBV4-2 TRBD1 - TRBJ2-6
CASSIGLPLEAFF TGTGCCAGTAGTATTGGACTTCCCCTTGAAGCTTTCTTT TRBV19 - - TRBJ1-1
CASSLDSQGLNTEAFF TGCGCCAGCAGCTTAGACAGCCAAGGCCTTAACACTGAAGCTTTCTTT TRBV5-1 - - TRBJ1-1
CASSAQGGNQPQHF TGTGCCAGCAGTGCACAGGGGGGCAATCAGCCCCAGCATTTT TRBV2 TRBD1 - TRBJ1-5
CASSPGQGFIEKLFF TGTGCCAGCAGCCCTGGACAGGGCTTTATTGAAAAACTGTTTTTT TRBV6-6 TRBD1 - TRBJ1-4
CASSLVVGQANTEAFF TGTGCCAGCAGCTTAGTGGTCGGACAGGCGAACACTGAAGCTTTCTTT TRBV7-2 TRBD1 - TRBJ1-1
CASSSLTGGLPEAFF TGTGCCAGCAGCTCTCTGACAGGTGGATTACCTGAAGCTTTCTTT TRBV7-6 - - TRBJ1-1
CASSLTSNRQLNSEQFF TGTGCCAGCAGCTTAACGTCTAATCGACAGCTCAATTCCGAGCAGTTCTTC TRBV7-3 - - TRBJ2-1
CASSESAGAGNTIYF TGCGCCAGCAGTGAGTCAGCAGGGGCGGGAAACACCATATATTTT TRBV10-2 - - TRBJ1-3